This T cell receptor beta chain appears in the sequencing data of a study of blood T cells in healthy people across ages. Regarding the study as a whole: PBMCs left unsorted prevented a conclusive naive versus antigen-experienced comparison.

Remarks on this clonotype: No antigen is known for it.

Extraction of total RNA produced a minimum of 5.5 micrograms from each sample. Primers used in a second PCR of about 6 to 12 cycles were a sample-barcoded 5' primer and a J-beta primer mix. MiXCR was run by TCRdb on the 5' RACE reads, yielding one entry per CDR3 protein. The data contain 700,000 to 950,000 distinct CDR3 sequences, roughly 50% of them seen just once; the ten biggest clones take up roughly 22%. V dropped 3 bases and J dropped 6 bases, with 21 bases sitting between them. The CDR3 contains 16 residues. Germline loops: CDR1 DFQATT, CDR2 SNEGSKA (reference sequence). This sequence was found in a man under 40 in good health. Sequenced input: blood. The rearrangement links TRBV20-1 to TRBJ2-1; D remains ambiguous. This CDR3 is CSASLLAAALGNEQFF. CDR3 nucleotides: TGCAGTGCTAGTTTATTGGCGGCGGCCCTTGGCAATGAGCAGTTCTTC.